The 20 T cell receptor beta chains presented below share a single source sample, sequenced in a study of TIL therapy for anti-PD-1-resistant metastatic lung cancer. Time point denoted: pre-treatment sample, taken before nivolumab and TIL therapy. Most excised metastases sampled were pleural nodules or supraclavicular lymph nodes. The immunoSEQ assay was v3. Data came from immunoSEQ multiplex PCR; TCRdb stores just in-frame clones and leaves some out. Of approximately 27,000 clones listed, roughly 72% are singletons. Material: tumor tissue, obtained at baseline. Every receptor here comes from a person between 30 and 80 years old with non-small cell lung cancer.

V and J are TRBV4-1 and TRBJ2-7; D gene ambiguous. Between the trimmed V and J ends, which lost 1 base and 2 bases, there was a span of 12 bases. The CDR3 has 15 amino acids. From germline, CDR1 is MGHRA and CDR2 YSYEKL. The CDR3 coding sequence is TGCGCCAGCAGCCAAGTGGCGGCAGAGGCCTACGAGCAGTACTTC. This sequence encodes CASSQVAAEAYEQYF.

This rearrangement joins TRBV6-6 to TRBJ2-7; 8 nucleotides line up with TRBD2. Germline CDR1 is MNHNY and CDR2 is SVGAGI (reference sequence). This CDR3 region has 15 residues. V lost 7 bases to trimming and J lost 2 bases; unmatched junction nucleotides: 10. CDR3 region: CASKSGGGPTYEQYF. CDR3 coding DNA: TGTGCCAGCAAGTCCGGGGGGGGACCAACCTACGAGCAGTACTTC.

The chain combines TRBV2 with TRBJ2-6, with 7 bases fitting TRBD1. Germline CDR1 SNHLY, CDR2 FYNNEI. V shed 4 bases, J shed 0 bases, and the junction held 6 bases outside the gene matches. The CDR3 is 17 residues long. CDR3 in amino acids: CASSVGTVDSGANVLTF. DNA for the CDR3: TGTGCCAGCAGTGTGGGGACAGTAGACTCTGGGGCCAACGTCCTGACTTTC.

Written as DNA, the CDR3 is TGTGCCAGCAGTGAAGTCGGGACGGTCCAATATTCACCCCTCCACTTT. The encoded protein is CASSEVGTVQYSPLHF. The chain employs TRBV6-1 and TRBJ1-6; weak D call: TRBD1 (5 bases). CDR1 is MNHNS and CDR2 is SASEGT in the germline V gene. The CDR3 sequence is 16 residues long. Trimming removed 1 base from V and 8 bases from J, with 15 bases in between.

The genes are TRBV6-5 and TRBJ1-3, with a possible D match to TRBD1 (6 bases). Germline CDR1 and CDR2: MNHEY and SVGAGI. Trimming took 5 bases from V and 1 from J, leaving 6 bases between them. This CDR3 is 13 amino acids long. Here the CDR3 reads CASSTGSGNTIYF. CDR3 coding DNA: TGTGCCAGCAGTACAGGGTCTGGAAACACCATATATTTT.

The genes are TRBV7-9 and TRBJ1-4; 9 positions match TRBD1. The junction had 14 bases not matched to a gene; V was cut back by 5 bases and J by 13 bases. The CDR3 sequence is 15 residues long. CDR1 and CDR2 (germline): SEHNR, FQNEAQ (reference sequence). CDR3 nucleotides: TGTGCCAGCAGCGCCCCCGGGACAGGGTTAGAAGGACTGTTTTTT. Translating it yields CASSAPGTGLEGLFF.

This chain uses TRBV5-6 with TRBJ1-2; 7 bases align to TRBD1. Trimming at V came to 1 base and at J to 1 base, leaving 10 bases not matched to a gene. CDR1 and CDR2 from the germline V gene are SGHDT and YYEEEE. The CDR3 sequence is 17 residues long. This CDR3 is CASSLRRGQDINYGYTF. The DNA for the CDR3 is TGTGCCAGCAGCTTGCGGAGAGGACAGGATATTAACTATGGCTACACCTTC.

This clone was detected once. The chain recombines TRBV9 with TRBJ2-5; 9 nucleotides line up with TRBD2. V dropped 2 bases and J dropped 1; count of bases not matched to a gene: 3. The germline V gene has CDR1 SGDLS and CDR2 YYNGEE. The CDR3 consists of 15 residues. The CDR3 loop reads CASSVFSGGQETQYF. In DNA form, the CDR3 reads TGTGCCAGCAGCGTCTTTAGCGGGGGCCAAGAGACCCAGTACTTC.

The V gene is TRBV29-1, the J gene TRBJ1-5; D is unclear. The CDR3 contains 13 residues. Trimming pared 5 bases from V and 2 bases from J, leaving 10 bases between. CDR1 SQVTM and CDR2 ANQGSEA come from the germline V gene. The CDR3 here is CSVQIAGNQPQHF. The DNA for the CDR3 is TGCAGCGTTCAAATCGCCGGCAATCAGCCCCAGCATTTT.

The CDR3 DNA sequence: TGTGCCAGCAGCTCGGGACATAACTCTGGAAACACCATATATTTT. It encodes CASSSGHNSGNTIYF. This chain links TRBV11-3 with TRBJ1-3; TRBD1 might be the D (6 bases). Germline V lookup: CDR1 SGHNT, CDR2 YENEEA. The CDR3 runs 15 residues. With 4 bases removed from V and 0 bases from J, the gap between germline ends came to 10 bases.

V is TRBV2 and J is TRBJ2-2; possible D gene TRBD1, 6 bases. The CDR3 consists of 14 residues. Germline V gives CDR1 SNHLY, CDR2 FYNNEI. The V end lost 9 bases, the J end lost 4 bases, and 15 bases lay between the germline ends. In DNA form, the CDR3 reads TGTGCCAGTCTAAGTGTGGGGGCCACCGGGGAGCTGTTTTTT. Its translation is CASLSVGATGELFF.

The chain links TRBV30 to TRBJ1-2, with D possibly matching TRBD1 (5 bases). Trimming stripped 3 bases from V and 5 bases from J, with 19 bases between. This CDR3 spans 15 amino acids. From germline, CDR1 is GTSNPN and CDR2 SVGIG (reference sequence). CDR3 sequence: CAWSAPGGLIYGYTF. Here the CDR3 DNA reads TGTGCCTGGAGCGCTCCCGGGGGGTTAATTTATGGCTACACCTTC.

This clone showed up just a few times. V gene TRBV5-1 combines with J gene TRBJ2-7; no clear D. Trimming pared 0 bases from V and 6 bases from J, leaving 7 bases between. This CDR3 has 12 residues. Germline loops: CDR1 SGHRS, CDR2 YFSETQ. The CDR3 bases are TGCGCCAGCAGCTTGGATGGGCTCGAGCAGTACTTC. It is translated as CASSLDGLEQYF.

V gene TRBV21-1 combines with J gene TRBJ2-4. TRBV21-1 is an annotated pseudogene. CDR3 length equals 18 residues. This CDR3 reads CASRSQVMGSVAKNIQYF. As DNA, the CDR3 is TGTGCCAGCAGGTCCCAAGTCATGGGGTCGGTGGCCAAAAACATTCAGTACTTC.

This clone was seen a single time. This chain links TRBV19 with TRBJ2-1, with TRBD2 identical over 9 bases. V gave up 4 bases and J gave up 2 bases; unmatched junction bases: 15. From germline, CDR1 is LNHDA and CDR2 SQIVND (reference sequence). This CDR3 has 19 amino acids. CDR3 sequence reads: CASSSPRGASGETYNEQFF. CDR3 sequence (DNA): TGTGCCAGTAGTAGCCCCCGAGGGGCTAGCGGGGAAACCTACAATGAGCAGTTCTTC.

J is TRBJ2-7 and V is TRBV27, with 7 positions matching TRBD1. Germline V gene data show CDR1 as MNHEY and CDR2 as SMNVEV (reference sequence). The CDR3 extends over 15 amino acids. The V and J ends lost 5 bases and 2 bases, in that order; junction bases with no gene match: 9. CDR3 sequence reads: CASSLRGTVTYEQYF. As DNA, the CDR3 is TGTGCCAGCAGTCTACGTGGGACAGTAACCTACGAGCAGTACTTC.

This clone ranks as medium-sized. This chain connects TRBV29-1 to TRBJ2-7, with no clear D. Per germline, CDR1 SQVTM and CDR2 ANQGSEA. With 4 bases removed from V and 1 base from J, the gap between germline ends came to 8 bases. The CDR3 covers 12 residues. The CDR3 DNA reads TGCAGCGTTGTCGAACAGTCCTACGAGCAGTACTTC. The encoded protein is CSVVEQSYEQYF.

V is TRBV4-3 and J is TRBJ2-2, with 13 bases identical to TRBD2. The CDR3 has 22 amino acids. Germline lookup yields CDR1 LGHNA and CDR2 YSLEER. The junction had 17 bases not matched to a gene; V was cut back by 0 bases and J by 4 bases. The CDR3 loop reads CASSQDFFQVGLAGTTTGELFF. The CDR3 nucleotides read TGCGCCAGCAGCCAAGACTTTTTTCAGGTGGGACTAGCGGGGACGACCACCGGGGAGCTGTTTTTT.

The J gene is TRBJ2-5, the V gene TRBV5-6, with TRBD2 as a possible D gene (5 bases). The length of the CDR3 is 12 residues. Trimming removed 6 bases from V and 5 bases from J, with 11 bases in between. In germline, CDR1 is SGHDT, CDR2 YYEEEE. In DNA, the CDR3 is TGTGCCAGCAATCCGGGCGGGGAGACCCAGTACTTC. This encodes CASNPGGETQYF.

This sequence joins TRBV5-1 and TRBJ1-4; 12 bases line up with TRBD1. Germline CDR1 and CDR2: SGHRS and YFSETQ. The CDR3 totals 15 residues. Unmatched junction bases numbered 6, after V lost 5 bases and J lost 7 bases. This chain's CDR3 is CASSLEGQGAEKLFF. The CDR3 nucleotides are TGCGCCAGCAGTCTCGAGGGACAGGGGGCTGAAAAACTGTTTTTT. The whole variable domain, filled in from reference TRBV5-1 and TRBJ1-4, reads KAGVTQTPRYLIKTRGQQVTLSCSPISGHRSVSWYQQTPGQGLQFLFEYFSETQRNKGNFPGRFSGRQFSNSRSEMNVSTLELGDSALYLCASSLEGQGAEKLFFGSGTQLSVL.